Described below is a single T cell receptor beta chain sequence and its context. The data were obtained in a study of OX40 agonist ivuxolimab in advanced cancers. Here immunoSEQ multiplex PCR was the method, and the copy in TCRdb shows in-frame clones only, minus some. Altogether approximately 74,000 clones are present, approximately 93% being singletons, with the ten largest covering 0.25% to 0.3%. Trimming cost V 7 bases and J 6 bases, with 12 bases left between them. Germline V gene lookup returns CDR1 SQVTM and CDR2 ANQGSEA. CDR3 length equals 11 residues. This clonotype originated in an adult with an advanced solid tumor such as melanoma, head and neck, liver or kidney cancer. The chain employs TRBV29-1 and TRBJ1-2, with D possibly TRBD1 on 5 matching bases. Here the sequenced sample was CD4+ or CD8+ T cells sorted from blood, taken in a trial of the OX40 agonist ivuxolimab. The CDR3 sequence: CSAEGVDGYTF. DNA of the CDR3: TGCAGCGCGGAAGGGGTGGATGGCTACACCTTC.